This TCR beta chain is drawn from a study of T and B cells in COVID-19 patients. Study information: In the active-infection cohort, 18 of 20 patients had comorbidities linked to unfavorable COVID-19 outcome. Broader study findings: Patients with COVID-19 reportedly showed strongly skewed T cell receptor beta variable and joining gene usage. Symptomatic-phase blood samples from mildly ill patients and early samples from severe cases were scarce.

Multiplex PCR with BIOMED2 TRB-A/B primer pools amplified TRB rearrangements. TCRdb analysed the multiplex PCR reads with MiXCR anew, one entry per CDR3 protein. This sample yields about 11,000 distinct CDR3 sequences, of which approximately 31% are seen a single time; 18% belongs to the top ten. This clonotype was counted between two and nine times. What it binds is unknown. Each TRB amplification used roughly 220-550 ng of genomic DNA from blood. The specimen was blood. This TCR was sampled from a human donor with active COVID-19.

CDR3 in amino acids: CAISAQQKANYGYTF. The CDR3 DNA reads as TGTGCCATCAGCGCCCAACAGAAAGCTAACTATGGCTACACCTTC. The chain joins TRBV10-3 to TRBJ1-2, with D unresolved. The CDR3 covers 15 residues. CDR1 and CDR2 (germline): ENHRY, SYGVKD. V lost 6 bases and J 0 bases, leaving 14 bases between the germline ends.